These 21 T cell receptor beta chains were sequenced from one sample in a study of control samples from healthy donors and cancer patients. Assay: immunoSEQ multiplex PCR; the TCRdb copy retains only in-frame clones and omits some. In the table there are about 150,000 clones, 85% to 95% of which are singletons. The sequencing input was blood. The receptors originated from a man aged 50 or older in good health.

The V and J genes are TRBV19 and TRBJ2-5, with TRBD1 matching 7 bases. V trimming: 4 bases; J trimming: 5 bases; junction bases outside the gene matches: 7. CDR1 is LNHDA, CDR2 SQIVND, per germline (reference sequence). This CDR3 spans 14 amino acids. CDR3 in DNA: TGTGCCAGTAGTACACACAGGGGCGGGGAGACCCAGTACTTC. This sequence encodes CASSTHRGGETQYF.

The rearrangement joins TRBV28 to TRBJ1-6; D remains unclear. With 6 bases removed from V and 2 bases from J, the gap between germline ends came to 8 bases. In germline, CDR1 is MDHEN, CDR2 SYDVKM. The CDR3 is 14 residues long. In DNA form, the CDR3 reads TGTGCCAGCAGGAGGGAAACCTATAATTCACCCCTCCACTTT. It translates to CASRRETYNSPLHF.

The rearrangement uses TRBV19 and TRBJ2-5; D is uncertain. V lost 5 bases and J lost 4, with 8 bases in between. The CDR3 runs to 12 residues. CDR1 LNHDA and CDR2 SQIVND come from the germline V gene (reference sequence). CDR3: CASSASGETQYF. The CDR3 DNA reads TGTGCCAGTAGTGCCTCGGGAGAGACCCAGTACTTC.

This clone was recorded only once. This chain links TRBV5-5 with TRBJ1-1, with TRBD1 identical over 8 bases. Germline CDR1 reads SGHKS; CDR2 reads YYEKEE (reference sequence). The CDR3 totals 15 residues. V shed 3 bases and J 7 bases; nucleotides not matched to a gene: 11. The CDR3 protein is CASSWQGAGMGEAFF. CDR3 nucleotide sequence: TGTGCCAGCAGCTGGCAGGGGGCTGGAATGGGTGAAGCTTTCTTT.

The chain combines TRBV6-2 or TRBV6-3 with TRBJ2-1; 12 positions match TRBD2. Germline V CDR1 and CDR2: MNHEY, SVGEGT. The length of the CDR3 is 17 residues. The ends lost 2 bases at V and 3 bases at J; junction bases unmatched: 5. CDR3: CASSYPTSGSSYNEQFF. As DNA, the CDR3 is TGTGCCAGCAGTTACCCGACTAGCGGGAGTAGCTACAATGAGCAGTTCTTC.

The gene calls are TRBV7-2 and TRBJ2-1; D not resolved. The V end was cut by 7 bases, the J end by 0 bases, with 7 bases between. The CDR3 extends over 13 amino acids. Germline V CDR1 and CDR2: SGHTA, FQGNSA. CDR3 amino acids: CASNPASYNEQFF. CDR3 nucleotide sequence: TGTGCCAGCAACCCCGCCTCCTACAATGAGCAGTTCTTC.

The CDR3 region has the DNA TGTGCCAGCAGTTACTTCGACAGTACCAGCTCCTACGAGCAGTACTTC. This sequence encodes CASSYFDSTSSYEQYF. This chain uses TRBV6-5 with TRBJ2-7, with a weak D call TRBD1 (5 bases). Germline V lookup: CDR1 MNHEY, CDR2 SVGAGI. CDR3 length: 16 residues. The V and J ends lost 1 base and 0 bases respectively, with 13 bases between them.

This clone has only one observation. The chain uses TRBV5-5 and TRBJ2-7; perhaps TRBD1 as D (6 bases). V was pared by 1 base and J by 6 bases, with 14 bases between. The CDR3 contains 14 residues. Per germline, CDR1 SGHKS and CDR2 YYEKEE (reference sequence). CDR3 nucleotides: TGTGCCAGCAGCTTGACCCAGGGGCCCTTCGAGCAGTACTTC. Amino acids: CASSLTQGPFEQYF.

This clone was picked up one time. The rearrangement joins TRBV6-4 to TRBJ2-1, with D unresolved. The CDR3 totals 13 residues. CDR1 is MRHNA and CDR2 is SNTAGT in the germline V gene. Between the trimmed V and J ends, which lost 6 bases and 0 bases, there was a span of 6 bases. CDR3 bases: TGTGCCAGCAGGCCCGGCTCCTACAATGAGCAGTTCTTC. Its translation: CASRPGSYNEQFF.

The V call is TRBV5-1, the J call TRBJ1-6; a possible D gene is TRBD1 (5 bases). Looked up from germline, CDR1 is SGHRS and CDR2 is YFSETQ. The CDR3 has 14 amino acids. The ends were cut back, 4 bases at V and 6 bases at J, with 11 bases in the middle. CDR3 sequence reads: CASSEGQPNSPLHF. The CDR3 bases are TGCGCCAGCAGCGAGGGGCAGCCTAATTCACCCCTCCACTTT.

This clone was picked up one time. J is TRBJ2-2 and V is TRBV5-1; the D gene is possibly TRBD1 (5 bases). The CDR3 is 14 residues long. Germline V gene data show CDR1 as SGHRS and CDR2 as YFSETQ. V was shortened by 0 bases and J by 7 bases, with 10 bases between the two germline ends. The CDR3 protein is CASSLADTGGELFF. The CDR3 DNA follows: TGCGCCAGCAGCTTGGCCGATACAGGCGGGGAGCTGTTTTTT.

This chain links TRBV3-1 (or the pseudogene TRBV3-2) with TRBJ1-4, with TRBD1 matching 12 bases. This CDR3 has 16 amino acids. J was trimmed by 8 bases and V by 4 bases; bases with no gene match: 8. Germline CDR1 LGHDT, CDR2 YNNKEL (reference sequence). The CDR3, as DNA: TGTGCCAGCAGCCCCCCTAGCGGGACAGGGGGCGAAAAACTGTTTTTT. It yields the protein CASSPPSGTGGEKLFF.

This chain connects TRBV12-3 or TRBV12-4 to TRBJ1-1; no clear D. This CDR3 has 13 residues. The V end lost 8 bases, the J end lost 1 base, and 11 bases lay between the germline ends. CDR3 sequence (DNA): TGTGCCAGCTACATCCCGGGGAACACTGAAGCTTTCTTT. It is translated as CASYIPGNTEAFF.

The V call is TRBV4-1, the J call TRBJ2-3; no firm D call. V lost 1 base and J lost 6, with 8 bases in between. The CDR3 contains 13 residues. Germline CDR1 and CDR2: MGHRA and YSYEKL. As DNA, the CDR3 is TGCGCCAGCAGCCAAGGGGAAGGTGATACGCAGTATTTT. This translates into CASSQGEGDTQYF.

The chain joins TRBV5-6 to TRBJ2-3; D tentatively fits TRBD1 or TRBD2 (6 bases each). V dropped 4 bases and J dropped 7 bases, with 10 bases sitting between them. Germline lookup yields CDR1 SGHDT and CDR2 YYEEEE. This CDR3 comprises 12 residues. CDR3 in DNA: TGTGCCAGCAGCGGAGGGACATATACGCAGTATTTT. Its translation is CASSGGTYTQYF.

The V gene is TRBV4-2, the J gene TRBJ2-3; possible D gene TRBD2, 6 bases. CDR1 LGHNA and CDR2 YNFKEQ come from the germline V gene. This CDR3 region has 14 residues. V was trimmed by 1 base and J by 5 bases, leaving 10 bases between them. Written as DNA, the CDR3 is TGTGCCAGCAGCCAAGGTTCTAGCGAAGATACGCAGTATTTT. This encodes CASSQGSSEDTQYF.

V usage is TRBV28 and J usage is TRBJ1-3; D is undetermined. V lost 3 bases and J 0 bases, leaving 12 bases between the germline ends. Germline CDR1 and CDR2: MDHEN and SYDVKM. The CDR3 loop spans 16 amino acids. CDR3 coding DNA: TGTGCCAGCAGTTTGTTAGGGCTCCTCTCTGGAAACACCATATATTTT. Its protein product is CASSLLGLLSGNTIYF.

The chain employs TRBV15 and TRBJ2-5; a possible D gene is TRBD1 (5 bases). V was shortened by 1 base and J by 1 base, with 10 bases between the two germline ends. The CDR3 spans 15 residues. Per the germline V gene, CDR1 is LNHNV and CDR2 is YYDKDF (reference sequence). The CDR3 region has the DNA TGTGCCACCAGCAGAGCACAGGCGTTCCAAGAGACCCAGTACTTC. Translation gives CATSRAQAFQETQYF.

V usage is TRBV3-1 (or the pseudogene TRBV3-2) and J usage is TRBJ1-4, with TRBD1 matching over 8 bases. The CDR3 spans 16 residues. Germline V gives CDR1 LGHDT, CDR2 YNNKEL (reference sequence). V shed 0 bases and J 8 bases; nucleotides not matched to a gene: 8. CDR3 in DNA: TGTGCCAGCAGCCAAGAAGTAGGACAGGGTTGGGAAAAACTGTTTTTT. It translates to CASSQEVGQGWEKLFF.

V usage is TRBV5-4 and J usage is TRBJ2-1; TRBD2 matches at 10 bases. CDR3 length equals 15 residues. The germline CDR1 and CDR2 sequences are SGHNT and YYREEE (reference sequence). The V segment lost 4 bases and the J segment 5 bases; nucleotides outside the gene matches: 6. The CDR3 loop is CASSRLAGVHNEQFF. The CDR3 DNA follows: TGTGCCAGCAGCCGGCTAGCGGGAGTGCACAATGAGCAGTTCTTC.

The table lists this clone with a few counts. This chain links TRBV7-9 with TRBJ2-7, with D perhaps TRBD1 (5 bases). The CDR3 extends over 15 amino acids. Deletions cut 5 bases from V and 2 bases from J, with 16 bases between. The germline V gene has CDR1 SEHNR and CDR2 FQNEAQ (reference sequence). Here the CDR3 reads CASSPPAGPPYEQYF. In DNA form, the CDR3 reads TGTGCCAGCAGCCCTCCCGCAGGGCCCCCCTACGAGCAGTACTTC.